This T cell receptor (beta chain) is from a study of blood T cell repertoires in COVID-19. Study-wide context: Collection of acute and convalescent COVID-19 samples took place in the United States, Italy and Spain. Sample material is recorded as cDNA or gDNA derived from T cells, B-cell-depleted T cells, or PBMCs.

Germline assignment: CDR1 ENHRY and CDR2 SYGVKD. V was clipped by 0 bases and J by 0 bases; unmatched bases: 7. The CDR3 loop spans 17 amino acids. Authors' analysis steps: Scientists estimated how many nucleated cells there were by amplifying reference gene primers. Clones were read by immunoSEQ multiplex PCR, and TCRdb kept only the in-frame ones, dropping some. D and trimming were read from the DNA, whereas the V and J calls and clone size are those reported in that table. The table includes 120,000 to 150,000 clones, roughly 76% detected once. The J gene is TRBJ2-7, the V gene TRBV10-3; 8 bases fit TRBD1. Sequences were obtained from peripheral blood. The receptor was derived from a human donor with acute or convalescent COVID-19. The donor label of this sample is uncertain. The CDR3 reads CAISESTGQARSYEQYF. The CDR3 DNA is TGTGCCATCAGTGAGTCGACGGGACAGGCCCGCTCCTACGAGCAGTACTTC.